Below, 23 T cell receptor beta chains from the same sample are listed, as sequenced in a study of early T cells in non-severe SARS-CoV-2 infection. TCRdb reanalysed the 5' RACE reads using MiXCR and keeps one entry per CDR3 protein. The sample consists of tens of thousands of distinct CDR3 sequences, 6.2% of them appearing once. The material sequenced was whole blood, taken at baseline. Receptors originate from an adult who was a healthcare worker with PCR-confirmed SARS-CoV-2 infection or an uninfected control (not recorded which).

The chain has TRBV30 and TRBJ1-2; 7 bases are shared with TRBD1. CDR1 GTSNPN and CDR2 SVGIG come from the germline V gene (reference sequence). The CDR3 is 10 amino acids. V was clipped by 5 bases and J by 11 bases; unmatched bases: 5. The DNA of the CDR3 is TGTGCCTGGTCCGACAGGGAATACACCTTC. This translates into CAWSDREYTF.

This clonotype was counted at least ten times. V and J are TRBV9 and TRBJ2-7, with 8 bases that match TRBD1. This CDR3 comprises 14 residues. Losses at the gene ends were 2 bases for V and 3 bases for J; bases not matched to a gene: 4. CDR1 and CDR2 from the germline V gene are SGDLS and YYNGEE. The CDR3 nucleotides read TGTGCCAGCAGCGTTATGACAGGGGACTACGAGCAGTACTTC. This encodes CASSVMTGDYEQYF.

This clonotype was observed a handful of times. The chain combines TRBV3-1 with TRBJ2-1, with 8 positions matching TRBD2. CDR3 length: 15 residues. Germline V gene lookup returns CDR1 LGHDT and CDR2 YNNKEL (reference sequence). V was pared by 4 bases and J by 9 bases, with 11 bases of the junction left unmatched. The CDR3 nucleotides are TGTGCCAGCAGCCGCGGGACTAGTTTTTCCAGTGAGCAGTTCTTC. Its protein product is CASSRGTSFSSEQFF.

This clonotype was picked up many times. The V and J genes are TRBV7-3 and TRBJ2-5, with 8 bases lining up with TRBD2. V was clipped by 3 bases and J by 5 bases; unmatched bases: 5. The CDR3 covers 14 residues. Germline V gene data show CDR1 as SGHTA and CDR2 as FQGTGA. The CDR3 bases are TGTGCCAGCAGCTTGACGGGAGGGGAGGAGACCCAGTACTTC. Protein sequence: CASSLTGGEETQYF.

In this sample, this clonotype turned up many times. The CDR3 DNA reads TGTGCCAGCCAGGTTGGGGCTAACACTGAAGCTTTCTTT. This encodes CASQVGANTEAFF. The chain links TRBV19 to TRBJ1-1; a possible D gene is TRBD1 (5 bases). Germline CDR1 is LNHDA and CDR2 is SQIVND (reference sequence). The CDR3 spans 13 residues. The V end lost 9 bases, the J end lost 2 bases, and 13 bases lay between the germline ends.

This clonotype appeared many times. The chain joins TRBV20-1 to TRBJ2-1; tentatively, D is TRBD2 (5 bases). With 2 bases removed from V and 1 base from J, the gap between germline ends came to 18 bases. Germline-derived CDR1 and CDR2 are DFQATT and SNEGSKA (reference sequence). This CDR3 comprises 17 residues. The CDR3 region is CSARKGLGADSYNEQFF. CDR3 nucleotide sequence: TGCAGTGCTAGAAAAGGATTGGGAGCGGATTCCTACAATGAGCAGTTCTTC.

This clonotype was seen more than once but under ten times. The genes are TRBV5-1 and TRBJ1-1; no firm D call. Trimming shortened V by 0 bases and J by 10 bases, and 16 bases separated the two germline ends. CDR3 length: 14 amino acids. CDR1 and CDR2 from the germline V gene are SGHRS and YFSETQ. The CDR3 bases are TGCGCCAGCAGCTTGGAGGCAGGTTTAGTGGGAGCTTTCTTT. Its translation: CASSLEAGLVGAFF.

This clonotype has a handful of counts. V is TRBV29-1 and J is TRBJ2-2, with 10 positions matching TRBD2. CDR1 is SQVTM, CDR2 ANQGSEA, per germline. The CDR3 totals 17 residues. CDR3 sequence reads: CSAGGSGRAANTGELFF. The CDR3 DNA sequence: TGCAGTGCCGGGGGGAGCGGGAGGGCCGCGAACACCGGGGAGCTGTTTTTT.

The chain has TRBV28 and TRBJ1-2, with TRBD1 matching 11 bases. The J segment lost 8 bases and the V segment lost 5 bases, leaving 7 bases of the junction unmatched. The germline V gene has CDR1 MDHEN and CDR2 SYDVKM. The CDR3 runs 14 residues. CDR3 protein: CASSGTGGSWGYTF. The CDR3 nucleotides read TGTGCCAGCAGTGGGACAGGGGGTTCTTGGGGCTACACCTTC.

This clonotype appeared many times. V is TRBV7-2 and J is TRBJ2-5; D remains ambiguous. CDR1 SGHTA and CDR2 FQGNSA come from the germline V gene. This CDR3 has 11 residues. The germline V and J ends were trimmed by 4 bases and 5 bases, with 5 bases remaining between them. The CDR3 DNA follows: TGTGCCAGCAGCTCCCTCGAGACCCAGTACTTC. Translation gives CASSSLETQYF.

In its sample, this clonotype was seen many times. The J gene is TRBJ2-5, the V gene TRBV6-5; the D gene is possibly TRBD1 (6 bases). Germline lookup yields CDR1 MNHEY and CDR2 SVGAGI. This CDR3 comprises 13 residues. Trimming took off 5 bases at V and 2 bases at J, with 9 bases between the two ends. CDR3 region: CASSRTVQETQYF. For the CDR3, the DNA is TGTGCCAGCAGTAGGACAGTACAAGAGACCCAGTACTTC.

This clonotype was detected ten times or more. The gene calls are TRBV6-1 and TRBJ1-2; no clear D gene. This CDR3 is 12 amino acids long. Looked up from germline, CDR1 is MNHNS and CDR2 is SASEGT. The ends were cut back, 3 bases at V and 6 bases at J, with 8 bases in the middle. In DNA, the CDR3 is TGTGCCAGCAGTGAGTCTTTCGATGGCTACACCTTC. Translating gives CASSESFDGYTF.

This clonotype was seen repeatedly, ten times or more. This chain uses TRBV5-5 with TRBJ2-7; D unresolved. Trimming cost V 1 base and J 1 base, with 21 bases left between them. The germline V gene encodes CDR1 SGHKS and CDR2 YYEKEE (reference sequence). The CDR3 has 18 amino acids. DNA of the CDR3: TGTGCCAGCAGCTTGAAAGATGGTGGGCACTTAGTTTCCTACGAGCAGTACTTC. The encoded protein is CASSLKDGGHLVSYEQYF.

There are many counts of this clonotype. The genes are TRBV19 and TRBJ2-1; D might be TRBD2 (6 bases). CDR3 length equals 14 residues. Germline values: CDR1 LNHDA, CDR2 SQIVND (reference sequence). V lost 3 bases and J lost 9, with 15 bases in between. The CDR3 loop reads CASSIQGGGSEQFF. CDR3 sequence (DNA): TGTGCCAGTAGTATTCAAGGAGGAGGGAGTGAGCAGTTCTTC.

This chain joins TRBV18 and TRBJ1-1; 8 nucleotides line up with TRBD1. CDR3 size: 15 residues. CDR1 is KGHSH, CDR2 LQKENI, per germline. V gave up 3 bases and J gave up 5 bases; unmatched junction bases: 8. CDR3: CASSPSGGLDTEAFF. CDR3 nucleotide sequence: TGTGCCAGCTCACCCTCAGGGGGCTTGGATACTGAAGCTTTCTTT.

This clonotype was observed at least ten times. This chain links TRBV11-2 with TRBJ2-1, with D possibly matching TRBD1 (6 bases). Trimming left V 4 bases short and J 0 bases short, with 7 bases between. Per germline, CDR1 SGHAT and CDR2 FQNNGV. The CDR3 consists of 14 residues. The CDR3 reads CASSYRASYNEQFF. The CDR3, as DNA: TGTGCCAGCAGCTACAGGGCCTCCTACAATGAGCAGTTCTTC.

This sequence joins TRBV9 and TRBJ1-2, with D hard to call. V shed 0 bases and J shed 0 bases, with 9 bases lying between them. The V gene's germline CDR1 is SGDLS and CDR2 YYNGEE. This CDR3 has 15 amino acids. This CDR3 is CASSVAPTPNYGYTF. CDR3 nucleotide sequence: TGTGCCAGCAGCGTAGCCCCAACCCCTAACTATGGCTACACCTTC.

This clonotype was observed many times. This chain connects TRBV2 to TRBJ2-1; 9 nucleotides match TRBD2. The V gene's germline CDR1 is SNHLY and CDR2 FYNNEI. V shed 5 bases and J 4 bases; nucleotides not matched to a gene: 0. The CDR3 contains 13 residues. This chain's CDR3 is CASSSGRYNEQFF. The CDR3 DNA sequence: TGTGCCAGCAGTAGCGGGAGGTACAATGAGCAGTTCTTC.

The table lists this clonotype with many counts. The chain is built from TRBV7-9 and TRBJ2-7; 8 nucleotides align to TRBD2. Germline CDR1 SEHNR, CDR2 FQNEAQ (reference sequence). This CDR3 has 14 residues. V lost 4 bases, J lost 7 bases, and 9 bases stayed unmatched. The CDR3 DNA reads TGTGCCAGCAGCTCAGGGACTAGTTTGCGGGAGCAGTACTTC. The encoded protein is CASSSGTSLREQYF. The full variable domain, completed using reference TRBV7-9 and TRBJ2-7, is DTGVSQNPRHKITKRGQNVTFRCDPISEHNRLYWYRQTLGQGPEFLTYFQNEAQLEKSRLLSDRFSAERPKGSFSTLEIQRTEQGDSAMYLCASSSGTSLREQYFGPGTRLTVT.

The CDR3 region is CASSLSGSVQETQYF. CDR3 nucleotides: TGTGCCAGCAGTTTGAGCGGCAGTGTCCAAGAGACCCAGTACTTC. This chain connects TRBV12-3 or TRBV12-4 to TRBJ2-5, with D maybe TRBD2 (5 bases). The length of the CDR3 is 15 residues. V was shortened by 3 bases and J by 1 base, with 12 bases between the two germline ends.

This clonotype occurred many times. The chain couples TRBV29-1 to TRBJ2-1, with TRBD2 matching over 10 bases. Unmatched junction bases numbered 6, after V lost 8 bases and J lost 11 bases. This CDR3 has 11 amino acids. Per germline, CDR1 SQVTM and CDR2 ANQGSEA. The CDR3 spells CSSLTSGKQFF. For the CDR3, the DNA is TGCAGCTCTCTAACTAGCGGGAAGCAGTTCTTC.

V and J are TRBV5-1 and TRBJ1-1; TRBD1 might be the D (5 bases). Germline CDR1 and CDR2: SGHRS and YFSETQ. V was cut by 4 bases and J by 0 bases, with 10 bases left in between. This CDR3 region has 14 residues. The CDR3 region has the DNA TGCGCCAGCAGCAGTGACAGAGTGAACACTGAAGCTTTCTTT. Amino acids: CASSSDRVNTEAFF. Looking up the rest from reference TRBV5-1 and TRBJ1-1 gives the full variable domain: KAGVTQTPRYLIKTRGQQVTLSCSPISGHRSVSWYQQTPGQGLQFLFEYFSETQRNKGNFPGRFSGRQFSNSRSEMNVSTLELGDSALYLCASSSDRVNTEAFFGQGTRLTVV.

This clonotype was counted between two and nine times. This rearrangement joins TRBV11-2 to TRBJ2-3; tentatively, D is TRBD2 (6 bases). The germline V gene encodes CDR1 SGHAT and CDR2 FQNNGV. V was trimmed by 5 bases and J by 5 bases, leaving 23 bases between them. This CDR3 spans 17 amino acids. The CDR3 loop is CASSPAASALFRDTQYF. The CDR3 region has the DNA TGTGCCAGCAGCCCCGCGGCTAGCGCATTATTCAGAGATACGCAGTATTTT.